The clone carrying this T cell receptor (beta chain) was counted ten times or more. The sample comes from a study of early T cells in non-severe SARS-CoV-2 infection. CDR3 length: 15 residues. CDR1 is DFQATT and CDR2 is SNEGSKA in the germline V gene (reference sequence). Trimming removed 0 bases from V and 2 bases from J, with 11 bases in between. TCRdb fed the 5' RACE reads into MiXCR, producing one record per CDR3 protein. The sample holds tens of thousands of distinct CDR3 sequences, roughly 5.7% seen once. The sequence was obtained from an adult who was a healthcare worker with PCR-confirmed SARS-CoV-2 infection or an uninfected control (not recorded which). The J gene is TRBJ2-1, the V gene TRBV20-1, with D possibly TRBD2 on 6 matching bases. Sequencing input: whole blood. The CDR3 protein is CSARDRGRTYNEQFF. The CDR3 DNA sequence: TGCAGTGCTAGAGATCGGGGGAGAACCTACAATGAGCAGTTCTTC.